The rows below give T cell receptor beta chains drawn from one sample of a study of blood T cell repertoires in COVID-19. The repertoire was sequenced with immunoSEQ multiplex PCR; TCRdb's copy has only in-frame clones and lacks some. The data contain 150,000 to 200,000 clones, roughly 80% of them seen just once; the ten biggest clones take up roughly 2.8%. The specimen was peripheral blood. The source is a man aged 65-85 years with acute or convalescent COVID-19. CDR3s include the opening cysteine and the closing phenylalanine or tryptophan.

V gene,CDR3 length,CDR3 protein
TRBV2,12,CAVGQSNYGYTF
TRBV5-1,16,CASSLISGGASETQYF
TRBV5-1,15,CASSSQGSNTGELFF
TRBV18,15,CASSPIRGNTGELFF
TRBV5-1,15,CASSLGSTSTDTQYF
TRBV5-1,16,CASSFRPSGGFNEQFF
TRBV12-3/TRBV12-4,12,CASSDRVQPQHF
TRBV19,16,CASSIGQGARTGELFF
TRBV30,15,CAWSAKTGVNQPQHF
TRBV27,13,CASRMVGESRAFF
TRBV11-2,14,CASSQANSGNTIYF
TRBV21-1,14,CASSLNTIRTEAFF
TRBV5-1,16,CASSLTERAGANVLTF
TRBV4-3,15,CASSQDRGLAGSQYF
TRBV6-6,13,CASSYGSGETQYF
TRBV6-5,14,CASLVGQGNYEQYF
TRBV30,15,CAWSVTGIAGNTIYF